A selection of T cell receptor beta chains follows, all from one sample in a study of OX40 agonist ivuxolimab in advanced cancers. Some clones are missing from TCRdb's copy, which holds only in-frame ones; the method was immunoSEQ multiplex PCR. The sample yields around 31,000 clones, 80% to 90% seen once. This material consisted of CD4+ or CD8+ T cells sorted from blood, taken in a trial of the OX40 agonist ivuxolimab. The receptor source for this set is an adult with an advanced solid tumor such as melanoma, head and neck, liver or kidney cancer. CDR3s include the opening cysteine and the closing phenylalanine or tryptophan. D genes are given only for firm matches. Clone size is shown for a subset of rows, as once, few, many or a class of expanded clone.

>TRBV5-1|TRBD2|TRBJ2-3|NA
CASSLRAGGVTDTQYF
TGCGCCAGCAGCTTAAGAGCGGGGGGAGTCACAGATACGCAGTATTTT
>TRBV9|NA|TRBJ2-7|once
CASSPRQGGDEQYF
TGTGCCAGCAGCCCCCGCCAAGGGGGGGACGAGCAGTACTTC
>TRBV6-1|NA|TRBJ1-1|NA
CASSLLNTEAFF
TGTGCCAGCAGTCTACTAAACACTGAAGCTTTCTTT
>TRBV7-8|TRBD2|TRBJ2-3|NA
CASNVLAGVGTDTQYF
TGTGCCAGCAACGTACTAGCGGGAGTTGGCACAGATACGCAGTATTTT
>TRBV5-1|NA|TRBJ1-6|NA
CASSTGPPPLHF
TGCGCCAGCAGCACCGGACCTCCACCCCTCCACTTT
>TRBV2|TRBD2|TRBJ2-7|NA
CASSEGLAILTYEQYF
TGTGCCAGCAGTGAGGGACTAGCGATTCTGACCTACGAGCAGTACTTC
>TRBV27|TRBD1|TRBJ2-3|NA
CASSFRSGGRDTQYF
TGTGCCAGCAGTTTTCGGTCAGGGGGAAGAGATACGCAGTATTTT
>TRBV15|TRBD2|TRBJ2-3|NA
CATRGLAGGFRGGTQYF
TGTGCCACCAGGGGACTAGCGGGAGGCTTCAGGGGCGGCACGCAGTATTTT
>TRBV28|NA|TRBJ1-2|NA
CASSSGGAGYGYTF
TGTGCCAGCAGTTCCGGAGGGGCAGGGTATGGCTACACCTTC
>TRBV28|TRBD1|TRBJ1-5|NA
CASSAGTGTIKFQHF
TGTGCCAGCAGTGCCGGGACAGGAACAATCAAGTTCCAGCATTTT
>TRBV7-2|NA|TRBJ1-4|once
CASRLGVVLNEKLFF
TGTGCCAGCAGATTAGGGGTAGTTCTAAATGAAAAACTGTTTTTT
>TRBV6-5|NA|TRBJ1-2|NA
CASSRKLTTGGGYTF
TGTGCCAGCAGCCGTAAATTAACGACAGGTGGCGGCTACACCTTC
>TRBV11-2|NA|TRBJ2-3|NA
CASSLAAYNADTQYF
TGTGCCAGCAGCTTGGCCGCCTATAACGCGGATACGCAGTATTTT
>TRBV6-6|NA|TRBJ2-7|NA
CASSWTETYEQYF
TGTGCCAGCAGCTGGACCGAAACCTACGAGCAGTACTTC
>TRBV4-1|TRBD1|TRBJ2-7|NA
CASSHGQEGYEQYF
TGCGCCAGCAGCCACGGACAGGAAGGATACGAGCAGTACTTC
>TRBV11-2|TRBD2|TRBJ2-1|NA
CASSGLAGLYNEQFF
TGTGCCAGCAGCGGACTAGCGGGACTCTACAATGAGCAGTTCTTC
>TRBV28|NA|TRBJ2-7|once
CASSPPNVGAGEQYF
TGTGCCAGCAGTCCTCCTAATGTGGGGGCCGGCGAGCAGTACTTC
>TRBV19|NA|TRBJ1-2|NA
CASTPSVSNYGYTF
TGTGCCAGTACCCCATCGGTATCTAACTATGGCTACACCTTC
>TRBV11-2|NA|TRBJ1-5|medium-sized
CASSLLGQPQHF
TGTGCCAGCAGCTTACTGGGTCAGCCCCAGCATTTT
>TRBV7-8|NA|TRBJ1-3|NA
CASSFRRMAGWIPNSGNTIYF
TGTGCCAGCAGCTTTCGTCGGATGGCAGGGTGGATCCCCAACTCTGGAAACACCATATATTTT
>TRBV5-1|NA|TRBJ1-1|NA
CASSPDGNTEAFF
TGCGCCAGCAGCCCGGACGGTAACACTGAAGCTTTCTTT
>TRBV5-4|NA|TRBJ1-1|NA
CASSRGAHGLNTEAFF
TGTGCCAGCAGCCGCGGTGCCCACGGATTGAACACTGAAGCTTTCTTT
>TRBV28|NA|TRBJ2-4|NA
CASSPTGAKNIQYF
TGTGCCAGCAGCCCTACAGGAGCCAAAAACATTCAGTACTTC
>TRBV11-1|NA|TRBJ1-1|NA
CASSLGQGKKAFF
TGTGCCAGCAGCTTAGGGCAGGGCAAGAAAGCTTTCTTT
>TRBV19|NA|TRBJ1-2|NA
CASSSAFTGNYGYTF
TGTGCCAGTAGCTCTGCCTTTACAGGGAACTATGGCTACACCTTC
>TRBV7-6|TRBD1|TRBJ1-5|NA
CASSRSQGAGQPQHF
TGTGCCAGCAGCCGATCACAGGGGGCTGGTCAGCCCCAGCATTTT
>TRBV6-4|TRBD2|TRBJ2-7|NA
CASSDFLSGQQYF
TGTGCCAGCAGTGACTTCCTTAGCGGGCAGCAGTACTTC
>TRBV28|NA|TRBJ1-1|NA
CASMTWWGNLGNTEAFF
TGTGCCAGCATGACCTGGTGGGGGAATTTGGGAAACACTGAAGCTTTCTTT